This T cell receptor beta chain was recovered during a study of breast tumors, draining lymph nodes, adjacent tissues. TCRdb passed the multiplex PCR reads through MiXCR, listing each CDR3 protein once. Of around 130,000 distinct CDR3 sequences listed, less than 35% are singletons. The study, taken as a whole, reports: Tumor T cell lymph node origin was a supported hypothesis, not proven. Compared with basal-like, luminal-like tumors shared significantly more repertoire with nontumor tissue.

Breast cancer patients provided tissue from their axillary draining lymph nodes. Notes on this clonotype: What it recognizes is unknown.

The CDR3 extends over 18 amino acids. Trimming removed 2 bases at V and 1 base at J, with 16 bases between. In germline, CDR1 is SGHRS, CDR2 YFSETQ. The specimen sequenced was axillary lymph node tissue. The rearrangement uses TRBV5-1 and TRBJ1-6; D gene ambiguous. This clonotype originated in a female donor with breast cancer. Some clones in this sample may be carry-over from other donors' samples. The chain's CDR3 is CASSFGVGGKSYNSPLHF. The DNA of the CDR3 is TGCGCCAGCAGCTTTGGAGTCGGCGGGAAATCCTATAATTCACCCCTCCACTTT. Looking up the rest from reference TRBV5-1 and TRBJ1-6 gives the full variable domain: KAGVTQTPRYLIKTRGQQVTLSCSPISGHRSVSWYQQTPGQGLQFLFEYFSETQRNKGNFPGRFSGRQFSNSRSEMNVSTLELGDSALYLCASSFGVGGKSYNSPLHFGNGTRLTVT.